These 14 T cell receptor beta chains were all obtained from the same sample, sequenced in a study of CD8 T cells in ankylosing spondylitis (dated by TCRdb to between 2016 and 2019). Paper-wide results and their limitations: Blood from ankylosing spondylitis patients appeared to be characterized by a TCR beta motif made up of under ten highly homologous amino acid variants.

Library method: 5' RACE. The sequencer was an Illumina HiSeq 2500. TCRdb handled the public reads itself, with Q25 trimming in fastp and clone calling in MiXCR, and kept productive beta chains. Rows with one shared CDR3 protein collapse into an entry with the most common genes and DNA. The sample profile shows more than 600,000 distinct CDR3 sequences; around 20% of them were found once. The top ten clones comprise roughly a fifth of the sample. The antigens for these receptors are not known. Material for sequencing was blood, either unsorted or a sorted T cell fraction (not recorded which). Receptors were obtained from a male donor with ankylosing spondylitis.

Many counts were recorded for this clonotype. The chain joins TRBV5-1 to TRBJ2-5; D is unresolved. V lost 0 bases, J lost 1 base, and 7 bases lay in between. This CDR3 has 14 amino acids. Germline lookup yields CDR1 SGHRS and CDR2 YFSETQ. DNA of the CDR3: TGCGCCAGCAGCTTGGGTACGGTCCAAGAGACCCAGTACTTC. Its translation: CASSLGTVQETQYF.

The chain recombines TRBV5-1 with TRBJ2-3, with D tentatively TRBD1 (5 bases). Trimming stripped 4 bases from V and 8 bases from J, with 11 bases between. CDR3 size: 12 residues. Germline loops: CDR1 SGHRS, CDR2 YFSETQ. CDR3 DNA: TGCGCCAGCAGCCAGGGCCTTTCTACGCAGTATTTT. As protein: CASSQGLSTQYF.

CDR3 DNA sequence: TGTGCCAGCGGCCCGGGAGGCAGATACAATGAGCAGTTCTTC. It specifies CASGPGGRYNEQFF. The chain is built from TRBV5-6 and TRBJ2-1, with TRBD2 matching 7 bases. The germline gives CDR1 SGHDT, CDR2 YYEEEE. The J segment lost 4 bases and the V segment lost 7 bases, leaving 8 bases of the junction unmatched. This CDR3 region has 14 residues.

The chain recombines TRBV3-1 with TRBJ2-1; TRBD2 aligns across 9 bases. This CDR3 has 15 residues. The V and J ends lost 0 bases and 9 bases, in that order; junction bases with no gene match: 6. Germline V gene data show CDR1 as LGHDT and CDR2 as YNNKEL (reference sequence). The CDR3 protein is CASSQESSGRIEQFF. The CDR3 DNA sequence: TGTGCCAGCAGCCAAGAATCCAGCGGGAGGATTGAGCAGTTCTTC.

The table lists this clonotype with a few counts. The chain employs TRBV5-1 and TRBJ1-2; D not resolved. Germline V gene lookup returns CDR1 SGHRS and CDR2 YFSETQ. The ends were cut back, 0 bases at V and 8 bases at J, with 11 bases in the middle. The CDR3 length is 13 residues. CDR3 in amino acids: CASSLEGPGGYTF. For the CDR3, the DNA is TGCGCCAGCAGCTTGGAAGGGCCGGGAGGCTACACCTTC.

This clonotype has at least ten counts. Written as DNA, the CDR3 is TGTGCCAGCACCCCGCCCACAGGGGGCCCTGAATTTAGCAATCAGCCCCAGCATTTT. It translates to CASTPPTGGPEFSNQPQHF. The chain carries TRBV12-3 or TRBV12-4 and TRBJ1-5, with 9 bases lining up with TRBD1. This CDR3 contains 19 residues. After removal of 7 bases from V and 0 bases from J, the junction contained 16 bases not matched to a gene.

J is TRBJ2-1 and V is TRBV5-1, with 13 bases fitting TRBD2. The V and J ends lost 4 bases and 10 bases, in that order; junction bases with no gene match: 14. The CDR3 is made up of 17 amino acids. Germline CDR1 SGHRS, CDR2 YFSETQ. Written as DNA, the CDR3 is TGCGCCAGCAGCCTGGGCCTCACTAGCGGGGGGGCACGGGAGCAGTTCTTC. It encodes CASSLGLTSGGAREQFF.

The V gene is TRBV4-1, the J gene TRBJ1-1, with D possibly TRBD1 on 5 matching bases. This CDR3 has 15 residues. Trimming took off 1 base at V and 3 bases at J, with 12 bases between the two ends. From germline, CDR1 is MGHRA and CDR2 YSYEKL. The CDR3 DNA reads as TGCGCCAGCAGCCAAGTCAGGCAGGGCGACACTGAAGCTTTCTTT. Translating gives CASSQVRQGDTEAFF.

This clonotype was observed a few times. This sequence joins TRBV6-1 and TRBJ1-5, with D uncertain. Germline CDR1 and CDR2: MNHNS and SASEGT. Trimming shortened V by 9 bases and J by 7 bases, and 10 bases separated the two germline ends. The CDR3 covers 11 residues. The CDR3 here is CASRGVQPQHF. In nucleotides, the CDR3 is TGTGCCAGTCGGGGAGTACAGCCCCAGCATTTT.

This clonotype was counted a few times. V and J are TRBV7-6 and TRBJ1-1, with a tentative D call TRBD1 (6 bases). Trimming left V 1 base short and J 4 bases short, with 7 bases between. The CDR3 loop spans 13 amino acids. CDR1 is SGHVS and CDR2 is FNYEAQ in the germline V gene. CDR3 coding DNA: TGTGCCAGCAGCTTAGACAGGGTCACTGAAGCTTTCTTT. Encoded protein: CASSLDRVTEAFF.

V and J are TRBV20-1 and TRBJ2-7, with TRBD2 identical over 10 bases. With 3 bases clipped from V and 4 bases from J, the junction kept 6 bases outside the gene matches. The CDR3 contains 14 residues. Germline CDR1 reads DFQATT; CDR2 reads SNEGSKA (reference sequence). CDR3 protein: CSASSLAGVYEQYF. CDR3 bases: TGCAGTGCTAGTAGTCTAGCGGGAGTTTACGAGCAGTACTTC.

There are many counts of this clonotype. The chain recombines TRBV4-2 with TRBJ2-7; 12 nucleotides align to TRBD2. CDR1 LGHNA and CDR2 YNFKEQ come from the germline V gene. The junction had 3 bases not matched to a gene; V was cut back by 2 bases and J by 4 bases. The CDR3 contains 15 residues. CDR3: CASSQRLAGVYEQYF. The CDR3 region has the DNA TGTGCCAGCAGCCAAAGACTAGCGGGAGTGTACGAGCAGTACTTC.

This clonotype was found once. This chain uses TRBV29-1 with TRBJ2-7; D not resolved. From germline, CDR1 is SQVTM and CDR2 ANQGSEA. This CDR3 is built from 11 residues. V lost 5 bases and J 7 bases, leaving 12 bases between the germline ends. The CDR3 here is CSVFILREQYF. CDR3 DNA: TGCAGCGTTTTCATACTGAGAGAGCAGTACTTC.

The rearrangement joins TRBV6-2 or TRBV6-3 to TRBJ2-1; D call uncertain. Germline assignment: CDR1 MNHEY and CDR2 SVGEGT. V shed 0 bases and J shed 7 bases, with 7 bases lying between them. This CDR3 comprises 13 residues. The CDR3, as DNA: TGTGCCAGCAGTTACTCCGTAAGGAATGAGCAGTTCTTC. Amino acid sequence: CASSYSVRNEQFF.